Listed here are 17 T cell receptor beta chains from one sample, sequenced in a study of T-cell memory formation after mild COVID-19. TCRdb independently ran MiXCR on the 5' RACE reads; one entry per CDR3 protein. The sample yields roughly 400,000 distinct CDR3 sequences, about a sixth seen once. What was sequenced was PBMCs or a T cell subset sorted from them (not recorded which). The receptors here all came from a man in his late teens or twenties who had mild COVID-19 (a few samples of this study predate the infection). Cell type and time point are not known.

V and J are TRBV10-2 and TRBJ2-1; 10 bases align to TRBD2. The CDR3 covers 13 residues. The trim removed 11 bases at V and 5 bases at J, leaving 6 bases unmatched. Germline loops: CDR1 WSHSY, CDR2 SAAADI. The CDR3 loop reads CAGSGGINNEQFF. Here the CDR3 DNA reads TGCGCCGGTAGCGGGGGGATTAACAATGAGCAGTTCTTC.

The chain recombines TRBV7-6 with TRBJ2-6, with a possible D match to TRBD2 (5 bases). This CDR3 is built from 20 residues. Germline V gene lookup returns CDR1 SGHVS and CDR2 FNYEAQ. Trimming took off 2 bases at V and 3 bases at J, with 23 bases between the two ends. The CDR3 nucleotides read TGTGCCAGCAGCTTACCCCGGGGTAGGGCATTCCCCTATGGGGCCAACGTCCTGACTTTC. Its protein product is CASSLPRGRAFPYGANVLTF.

A few counts support this clonotype. The chain combines TRBV29-1 with TRBJ1-5; perhaps TRBD1 as D (5 bases). Germline lookup yields CDR1 SQVTM and CDR2 ANQGSEA. Trimming cost V 5 bases and J 7 bases, with 18 bases left between them. The CDR3 extends over 14 amino acids. The CDR3 region is CSVTGGGREQPQHF. The CDR3 nucleotides read TGCAGCGTTACCGGCGGGGGGAGGGAACAGCCCCAGCATTTT.

This clonotype was counted only a few times. The chain joins TRBV6-6 to TRBJ1-1; D remains ambiguous. There are 17 residues in the CDR3. V lost 3 bases and J 0 bases, leaving 17 bases between the germline ends. Germline loops: CDR1 MNHNY, CDR2 SVGAGI (reference sequence). CDR3 protein: CASSYELAGDMNTEAFF. CDR3 nucleotide sequence: TGTGCCAGCAGTTATGAGTTGGCAGGAGACATGAACACTGAAGCTTTCTTT.

In this sample, this clonotype turned up a few times. The chain recombines TRBV6-2 or TRBV6-3 with TRBJ2-5; possibly TRBD1 for D (5 bases). The V end was cut by 0 bases, the J end by 6 bases, with 14 bases between. The CDR3 sequence is 15 residues long. The germline V gene encodes CDR1 MNHEY and CDR2 SVGEGT. CDR3 loop: CASSYSRTDRKTQYF. The CDR3 region has the DNA TGTGCCAGCAGTTACTCGAGGACCGACAGAAAGACCCAGTACTTC.

The chain carries TRBV7-9 and TRBJ2-5; 7 bases are a match to TRBD2. V was clipped by 6 bases and J by 5 bases; unmatched bases: 12. The CDR3 loop spans 15 amino acids. Germline CDR1 and CDR2: SEHNR and FQNEAQ (reference sequence). The CDR3 loop reads CASSPGTISRETQYF. The CDR3 DNA reads as TGTGCCAGCAGTCCCGGGACTATCTCCCGGGAGACCCAGTACTTC.

This rearrangement joins TRBV20-1 to TRBJ2-2; D might be TRBD1 or TRBD2, each matching 6 bases. The CDR3 totals 12 residues. Trimming stripped 6 bases from V and 7 bases from J, with 12 bases between. The germline V gene encodes CDR1 DFQATT and CDR2 SNEGSKA (reference sequence). The CDR3 DNA follows: TGCAGTGCCCGGGGGCGAGTCGGGGAGCTGTTTTTT. It yields the protein CSARGRVGELFF.

V gene TRBV7-9 combines with J gene TRBJ1-3, with TRBD1 matching 7 bases. Germline V gene data show CDR1 as SEHNR and CDR2 as FQNEAQ (reference sequence). The junction had 8 bases not matched to a gene; V was cut back by 8 bases and J by 1 base. The CDR3 runs 15 residues. For the CDR3, the DNA is TGTGCCAGCTTAGGACAGGCCGTATCTGGAAACACCATATATTTT. Translated, it gives CASLGQAVSGNTIYF.

This clonotype was seen ten or more times. V usage is TRBV12-3 or TRBV12-4 and J usage is TRBJ2-1, with TRBD1 matching over 7 bases. Trimming at V came to 6 bases and at J to 5 bases, leaving 10 bases not matched to a gene. CDR3 length: 15 amino acids. CDR3 DNA sequence: TGTGCCAGCAGCTCCGACAGGGTGAGCAACAATGAGCAGTTCTTC. Amino acids: CASSSDRVSNNEQFF.

This clonotype was detected a few times. The chain combines TRBV19 with TRBJ1-6; no definite D call. V shed 3 bases and J shed 10 bases, with 16 bases lying between them. The CDR3 covers 15 residues. Germline loops: CDR1 LNHDA, CDR2 SQIVND (reference sequence). DNA of the CDR3: TGTGCCAGTAGTATGGTGGCCAGCCGAGGATCACCCCTCCACTTT. Translation: CASSMVASRGSPLHF. The full variable domain, its missing parts supplied by reference TRBV19 and TRBJ1-6, is DGGITQSPKYLFRKEGQNVTLSCEQNLNHDAMYWYRQDPGQGLRLIYYSQIVNDFQKGDIAEGYSVSREKKESFPLTVTSAQKNPTAFYLCASSMVASRGSPLHFGNGTRLTVT.

This clonotype came up a few times. V gene TRBV29-1 combines with J gene TRBJ1-2; D gene unclear. Per germline, CDR1 SQVTM and CDR2 ANQGSEA. Between the trimmed V and J ends, which lost 5 bases and 4 bases, there was a span of 11 bases. The CDR3 is made up of 12 amino acids. The CDR3 region is CSVSDFGYGYTF. The CDR3 DNA reads as TGCAGCGTTTCTGATTTTGGCTATGGCTACACCTTC.

The chain recombines TRBV6-1 with TRBJ2-7, with unresolved D. Per germline, CDR1 MNHNS and CDR2 SASEGT. Between the trimmed V and J ends, which lost 3 bases and 3 bases, there was a span of 12 bases. The length of the CDR3 is 14 residues. In DNA form, the CDR3 reads TGTGCCAGCAGTGATTTCCCCCGTAACTACGAGCAGTACTTC. Translated, it gives CASSDFPRNYEQYF.

The table lists this clonotype with a few counts. The rearrangement joins TRBV9 to TRBJ1-5; 10 positions match TRBD1. V trimming: 4 bases; J trimming: 1 base; junction bases outside the gene matches: 5. CDR1 SGDLS and CDR2 YYNGEE come from the germline V gene. The CDR3 has 16 residues. As DNA, the CDR3 is TGTGCCAGCAGCCCGGGACAGGGGACGAGCAATCAGCCCCAGCATTTT. Protein product: CASSPGQGTSNQPQHF.

The chain employs TRBV6-1 and TRBJ1-1; no clear D. There are 13 residues in the CDR3. Germline V gene data show CDR1 as MNHNS and CDR2 as SASEGT. V gave up 10 bases and J gave up 0 bases, with 12 bases separating them. The CDR3, as DNA: TGTGCCACATCCGGGGTTATGAACACTGAAGCTTTCTTT. It translates to CATSGVMNTEAFF.

There are a few counts of this clonotype. This chain joins TRBV6-2 or TRBV6-3 and TRBJ2-2; 9 bases are a match to TRBD1. Trimming cost V 4 bases and J 6 bases; bases outside gene matches: 9. The germline gives CDR1 MNHEY, CDR2 SVGEGT. This CDR3 is 16 amino acids long. The CDR3 bases are TGTGCCAGCAGTTCCCCCGGGACAGGGAAGGCCGGGGAGCTGTTTTTT. It yields the protein CASSSPGTGKAGELFF.

This clonotype was observed a handful of times. The rearrangement links TRBV3-1 to TRBJ2-3, with no clear D. The CDR3 loop spans 15 amino acids. V gave up 1 base and J gave up 6 bases, with 14 bases separating them. The germline CDR1 and CDR2 sequences are LGHDT and YNNKEL (reference sequence). In DNA form, the CDR3 reads TGTGCCAGCAGCCAAGCGCTAGGTTTACGGGATACGCAGTATTTT. Protein: CASSQALGLRDTQYF.

This clonotype was recorded at least ten times. The J gene is TRBJ1-6, the V gene TRBV2, with D possibly TRBD1 on 6 matching bases. Germline CDR1 reads SNHLY; CDR2 reads FYNNEI. The CDR3 covers 14 residues. Trimming removed 8 bases at V and 6 bases at J, with 14 bases between. This chain's CDR3 is CASLLQGGNSPLHF. The CDR3 DNA is TGTGCCAGCTTATTACAGGGTGGTAATTCACCCCTCCACTTT.